The source of this TCR beta chain is a study of blood T cells in healthy people across ages. The individuals who served as donors were healthy Caucasians living in Russia, aged roughly 6 to 100. The V segment lost 0 bases and the J segment 4 bases; nucleotides outside the gene matches: 11. CDR3 length: 17 residues. CDR1 is MGHRA, CDR2 YSYEKL, per germline. A second roughly 6 to 12 cycle PCR used barcoded and J-beta primers. All cDNA molecules were each tagged by a template-switch adaptor with 12 random nucleotides. TCRdb reanalysed the 5' RACE reads using MiXCR and keeps one entry per CDR3 protein. In the table there are some 700,000 distinct CDR3 sequences, about a fifth of which are singletons.

The genes are TRBV4-1 and TRBJ1-1; TRBD1 aligns across 7 bases. The source material was blood. This clonotype originated in a man aged 65 to 79 in good health. The CDR3 sequence: CASSQDPLATGTTEAFF. CDR3 coding DNA: TGCGCCAGCAGCCAAGATCCGTTAGCGACAGGGACCACTGAAGCTTTCTTT.